This TCR beta chain was documented in a study of blood T cell repertoires in COVID-19 (dated by TCRdb to the early 2020s). As for the study more broadly: Collaborator samples came from the United States, Italy and Spain and covered acute and convalescent phases of COVID-19. The prospective study material was composed of cDNA or gDNA derived from T cells, B-cell-depleted T cells, or PBMCs. The dataset comprised deeply sampled blood TCRbeta repertoires from subjects exposed to, actively infected with, or recovered from COVID-19. The repertoires were released in a freely available public database meant as a resource for research on the immune response to SARS-CoV-2. Samples came from the ongoing ImmuneRACE study (first 160 participants) plus 1,254 subjects from 6 global collaborators. Sample metadata almost always included a de-identified subject ID, COVID-19 status, age in years and sex. Where available, HLA class I and class II types were taken from metadata supplied by the sample provider and were not determined by assay-based typing.

The CDR3 numbers 15 residues from cysteine through phenylalanine. Left in the record is the CDR3 DNA by itself, 45 bases read in frame from the first base. Sequences LGHNA (CDR1) and YSLEER (CDR2) are obtained from the germline V gene. Trimming removed 6 bases from V and 1 base from J, leaving 15 bases between the germline ends. Results and caveats for the whole study, not just this receptor: The amount of clinical and demographic metadata varied by source and participant and was provided uncurated.

TCRbeta CDR3 regions were amplified from genomic DNA using the immunoSEQ Assay, a bias-controlled multiplex PCR. The published analysis was carried out like this. The number of nucleated cells in each sample was estimated from the amplification of reference gene primers within the assay. Sequence reads were collapsed and filtered to measure the absolute abundance of every unique TCRbeta CDR3 rearrangement. Productive Simpson clonality was computed per sample as the square root of Simpson's diversity index over productive rearrangements. TCRdb took this table from immuneACCESS and kept in-frame rearrangements with V and J called. Such tables lack part of the clones; where checked against another copy, unresolved V genes explain under half of the gap, and the rest is unexplained. V and J calls and clone size are copied from that table; D and trimming were computed from the DNA. Across this sample there are about 240,000 clones, with approximately 90% seen only once. The top ten clones comprise just under 1% of the sample.

A second Seattle source provided samples from volunteer blood donors who had recovered from COVID-19. Whole blood was collected in K2EDTA tubes by collaborating institutions according to the institutions' own protocols. For TCRbeta analysis, collaborators shipped samples as frozen whole blood, isolated PBMCs, or DNA extracted from either of those sample types. Details on this clone: This clone's antigen is unknown. Base qualities are not provided; no much larger clone lies one nucleotide away.

The chain is assembled from TRBV4-3 and TRBJ1-1, with TRBD1 tentatively as D gene (5 bases match). The receptor was derived from a woman aged 40 to 55 who had recovered from COVID-19. Sample: peripheral blood. The CDR3 protein is CASRPGRGPNTEAFF. The nucleotide sequence is TGCGCCAGCAGACCGGGGCGGGGCCCGAACACTGAAGCTTTCTTT.